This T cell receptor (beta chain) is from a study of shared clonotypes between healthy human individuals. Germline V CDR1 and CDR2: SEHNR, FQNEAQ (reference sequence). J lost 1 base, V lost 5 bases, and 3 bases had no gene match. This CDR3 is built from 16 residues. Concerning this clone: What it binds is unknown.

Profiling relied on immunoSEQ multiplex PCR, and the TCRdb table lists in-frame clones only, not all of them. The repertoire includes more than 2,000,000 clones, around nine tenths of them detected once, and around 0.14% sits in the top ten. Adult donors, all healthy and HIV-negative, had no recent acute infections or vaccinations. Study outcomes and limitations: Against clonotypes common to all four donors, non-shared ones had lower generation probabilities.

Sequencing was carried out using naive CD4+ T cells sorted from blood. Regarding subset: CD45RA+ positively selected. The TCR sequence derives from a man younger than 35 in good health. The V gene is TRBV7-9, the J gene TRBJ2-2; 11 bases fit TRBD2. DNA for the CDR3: TGTGCCAGCAGCCAACTAGCGGGGGAGAACACCGGGGAGCTGTTTTTT. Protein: CASSQLAGENTGELFF.